This TCR beta chain was recorded in a study of blood T cell repertoires in COVID-19. The table came from immunoSEQ multiplex PCR; TCRdb's copy has only in-frame clones and leaves some out. The data contain 150,000 to 200,000 clones, 85% of them singletons. Germline V gives CDR1 GTSNPN, CDR2 SVGIG (reference sequence). V was pared by 3 bases and J by 10 bases, with 21 bases between. The CDR3 is 14 amino acids. This clonotype was sampled from a man aged 35 to 55 with acute or convalescent COVID-19. The J gene is TRBJ1-1, the V gene TRBV30; D is perhaps TRBD1 (6 bases). Material for sequencing was peripheral blood. CDR3: CAWSGTGRGERAFF. The CDR3 coding sequence is TGTGCCTGGAGCGGCACAGGGCGAGGTGAGAGAGCTTTCTTT.